In its sample, the clone carrying this T cell receptor beta chain was seen a few times. The antigen is not known. The data derive from a study of memory CD4+ T cells and cytomegalovirus serostatus. In the study overall: Healthy Belgian adult donors included about nine CMV-positive and about two dozen CMV-negative people. General study findings and limits: The CMV-associated TCR signature appears largely within the CD4+ memory repertoire.

Sequencing was performed with immunoSEQ multiplex PCR; in TCRdb, only in-frame clones are kept and a portion is missing. The data hold 50,000 to 65,000 clones, with just under 80% observed a single time. V dropped 3 bases and J dropped 4; count of bases not matched to a gene: 11. CDR1 and CDR2 (germline): SGDLS, YYNGEE. The CDR3 contains 16 residues. Single viable CD3+CD4+CD8-CD45RO+ cells were sorted as the memory CD4+ T cells. The chain couples TRBV9 to TRBJ2-3, with TRBD1 identical over 7 bases. Sequenced material: memory CD4+ T cells from blood. This TCR derives from an adult in good health and CMV-seronegative. The CDR3, as DNA: TGTGCCAGCAGCGCCAGACAGGGCGAAGGAGCAGATACGCAGTATTTT. Its translation: CASSARQGEGADTQYF.